Following are 8 T cell receptor beta chains from one sample sequenced in a study of blood T cell repertoires in COVID-19. Using immunoSEQ multiplex PCR, the repertoire was profiled, and TCRdb retains in-frame clones only, with some absent. The sample gives about 59,000 clones, around 86% of which show up once; approximately 3.4% is in the top ten. Sequencing was performed on peripheral blood. The origin of the receptors is a woman at least 80 years old with acute or convalescent COVID-19.

V and J are TRBV21-1 and TRBJ1-5; TRBD1 is taken as the D call from the table, unchecked against the DNA. TRBV21-1 is a pseudogene segment. The CDR3 has 17 amino acids. The CDR3 DNA is TGTGCCAGCAGCGCTCGGACAGGTGGGTGCAGCAATCAGCCCCAGCATTTT. This translates into CASSARTGGCSNQPQHF.

This rearrangement joins TRBV7-9 to TRBJ2-2; no firm D call. Germline-derived CDR1 and CDR2 are SEHNR and FQNEAQ (reference sequence). The germline V and J ends were trimmed by 0 bases and 2 bases, with 7 bases remaining between them. CDR3 length equals 15 residues. In DNA, the CDR3 is TGTGCCAGCAGCTTAGCCCTAGACAACACCGGGGAGCTGTTTTTT. Protein sequence: CASSLALDNTGELFF.

The chain combines TRBV19 with TRBJ2-3, with TRBD2 matching over 12 bases. The trim removed 7 bases at V and 2 bases at J, leaving 13 bases unmatched. The CDR3 is made up of 18 amino acids. The V gene's germline CDR1 is LNHDA and CDR2 SQIVND (reference sequence). The CDR3 DNA sequence: TGTGCCAGTATGGGGATGAGGACTAGCGGGACTTACACAGATACGCAGTATTTT. As protein: CASMGMRTSGTYTDTQYF.

This chain joins TRBV6-4 and TRBJ1-6; D may be TRBD1 (6 bases). Germline CDR1 MRHNA, CDR2 SNTAGT. The CDR3 has 14 residues. Trimming cost V 2 bases and J 6 bases, with 8 bases left between them. The CDR3 spells CASSDRGSNSPLHF. The DNA for the CDR3 is TGTGCCAGCAGTGACAGGGGGTCTAATTCACCCCTCCACTTT.

This clone was observed a handful of times. This chain connects TRBV11-3 to TRBJ2-1; D possibly corresponds to TRBD1 (5 bases). Germline assignment: CDR1 SGHNT and CDR2 YENEEA. The CDR3 consists of 14 residues. Trimming left V 5 bases short and J 4 bases short, with 12 bases between. The chain's CDR3 is CASSARPGYNEQFF. DNA for the CDR3: TGTGCCAGCAGCGCCCGGCCAGGGTACAATGAGCAGTTCTTC.

The J gene is TRBJ1-2, the V gene TRBV29-1, with 10 nucleotides matching TRBD1. Trimming took 1 base from V and 4 from J; bases not matched to a gene: 6. CDR1 is SQVTM and CDR2 is ANQGSEA in the germline V gene. This CDR3 region has 15 residues. The CDR3 DNA is TGCAGCGTTGAAGCAAGACAGGGGGCGGCCTATGGCTACACCTTC. Translation: CSVEARQGAAYGYTF.

This clone was detected a few times. The genes are TRBV28 and TRBJ1-2, with TRBD1 matching over 8 bases. The CDR3 is 16 amino acids. The germline CDR1 and CDR2 sequences are MDHEN and SYDVKM. After removal of 4 bases from V and 3 bases from J, the junction contained 10 bases not matched to a gene. CDR3 nucleotide sequence: TGTGCCAGCAGTTCCTCCGGGACAGGATATTACTATGGCTACACCTTC. It encodes CASSSSGTGYYYGYTF.

V usage is TRBV6-2 or TRBV6-3 and J usage is TRBJ2-7; D gene uncertain. V was cut by 6 bases and J by 0 bases, with 6 bases left in between. Germline assignment: CDR1 MNHEY and CDR2 SVGEGT. This CDR3 is 12 amino acids long. The chain's CDR3 is CASSLSSYEQYF. In DNA, the CDR3 is TGTGCCAGCAGCCTCTCCTCCTACGAGCAGTACTTC.